This T cell receptor (beta chain) was recorded in a study of blood T cells in healthy people across ages. Through a sample-barcoded 5' primer and a J-beta primer mix, a second PCR was run for about 6 to 11 cycles. Via MiXCR, TCRdb re-called the 5' RACE reads, giving one row per CDR3 protein. The sample contains about 1,000,000 distinct CDR3 sequences, 40% to 50% of which appear only once. The germline V gene has CDR1 DFQATT and CDR2 SNEGSKA (reference sequence). The CDR3 spans 20 residues. V lost 4 bases, J lost 0 bases, and 14 bases stayed unmatched. The study, taken as a whole, reports: TCR beta diversity per million T cells fell roughly linearly with age.

This clonotype was picked up a small number of times. What it recognizes is unknown. Per-sample yields of isolated PBMCs were at least 6.5 million. Sequencing used blood. This receptor was taken from a woman between 55 and 75 years old in good health. The rearrangement joins TRBV20-1 to TRBJ2-3; 15 bases are shared with TRBD2. Here the CDR3 DNA reads TGCAGTGCTACTGCCGGGGGACTAGCGGGAGGACCCTCTAGCACAGATACGCAGTATTTT. This translates into CSATAGGLAGGPSSTDTQYF.